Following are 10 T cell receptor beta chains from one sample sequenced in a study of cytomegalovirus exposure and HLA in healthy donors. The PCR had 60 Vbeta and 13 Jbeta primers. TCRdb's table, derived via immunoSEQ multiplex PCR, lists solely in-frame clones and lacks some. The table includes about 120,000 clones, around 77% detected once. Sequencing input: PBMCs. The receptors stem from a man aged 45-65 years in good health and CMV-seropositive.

The CDR3 DNA sequence: TGTGCCAGCAGCTCCCCGGGGGGGCCGAACACCGGGGAGCTGTTTTTT. Translated, it gives CASSSPGGPNTGELFF. This rearrangement joins TRBV7-6 to TRBJ2-2; 8 bases are a match to TRBD2. Germline V gene sequence: CDR1 SGHVS, CDR2 FNYEAQ. The CDR3 sequence is 16 residues long. V lost 4 bases and J lost 0; bases outside the gene matches: 4.

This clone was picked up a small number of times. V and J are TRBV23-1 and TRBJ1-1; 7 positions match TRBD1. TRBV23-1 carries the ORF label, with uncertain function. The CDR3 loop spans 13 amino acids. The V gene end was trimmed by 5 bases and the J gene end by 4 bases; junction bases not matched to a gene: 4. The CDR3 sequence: CASSCYRGTEAFF. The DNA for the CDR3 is TGCGCCAGCAGTTGTTACAGGGGCACTGAAGCTTTCTTT.

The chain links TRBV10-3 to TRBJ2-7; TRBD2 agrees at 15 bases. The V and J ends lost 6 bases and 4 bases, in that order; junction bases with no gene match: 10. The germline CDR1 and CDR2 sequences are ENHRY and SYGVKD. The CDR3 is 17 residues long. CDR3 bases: TGTGCCATCAGCACCGGGACTAGCGGGGGGCCGATTTACGAGCAGTACTTC. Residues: CAISTGTSGGPIYEQYF.

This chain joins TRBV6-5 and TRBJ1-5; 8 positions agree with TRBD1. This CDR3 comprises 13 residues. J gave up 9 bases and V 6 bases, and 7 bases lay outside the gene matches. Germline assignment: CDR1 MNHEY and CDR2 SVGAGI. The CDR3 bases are TGTGCCAGCAGAAAGGACAGGGTGGGGCCCCAGCATTTT. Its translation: CASRKDRVGPQHF.

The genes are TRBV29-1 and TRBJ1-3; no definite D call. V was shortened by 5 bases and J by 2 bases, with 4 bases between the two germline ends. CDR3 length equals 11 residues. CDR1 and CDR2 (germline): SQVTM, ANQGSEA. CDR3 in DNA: TGCAGCGTTAAGCCTGGAAACACCATATATTTT. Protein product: CSVKPGNTIYF.

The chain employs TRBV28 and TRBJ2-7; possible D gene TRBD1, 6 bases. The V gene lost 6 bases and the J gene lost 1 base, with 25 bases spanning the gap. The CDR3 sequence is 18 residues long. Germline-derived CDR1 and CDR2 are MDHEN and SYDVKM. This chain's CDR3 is CASSPRDKSFSGSYEQYF. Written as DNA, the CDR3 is TGTGCCAGCAGCCCACGGGACAAAAGCTTTAGTGGGTCCTACGAGCAGTACTTC.

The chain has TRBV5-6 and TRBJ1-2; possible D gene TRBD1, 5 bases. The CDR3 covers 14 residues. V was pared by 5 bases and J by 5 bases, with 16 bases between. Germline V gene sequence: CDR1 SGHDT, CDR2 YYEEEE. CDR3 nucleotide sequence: TGTGCCAGCAGGGGGATGGGAGGGGAGTATGGCTACACCTTC. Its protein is CASRGMGGEYGYTF.

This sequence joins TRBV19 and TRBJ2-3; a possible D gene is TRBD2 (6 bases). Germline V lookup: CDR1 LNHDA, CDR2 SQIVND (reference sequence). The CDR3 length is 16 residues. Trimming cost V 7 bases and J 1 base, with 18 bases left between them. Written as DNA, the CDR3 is TGTGCCAGTACTCGGGGCGGGTCGGGGGGCACAGATACGCAGTATTTT. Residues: CASTRGGSGGTDTQYF. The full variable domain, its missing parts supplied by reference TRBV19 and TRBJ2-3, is DGGITQSPKYLFRKEGQNVTLSCEQNLNHDAMYWYRQDPGQGLRLIYYSQIVNDFQKGDIAEGYSVSREKKESFPLTVTSAQKNPTAFYLCASTRGGSGGTDTQYFGPGTRLTVL.

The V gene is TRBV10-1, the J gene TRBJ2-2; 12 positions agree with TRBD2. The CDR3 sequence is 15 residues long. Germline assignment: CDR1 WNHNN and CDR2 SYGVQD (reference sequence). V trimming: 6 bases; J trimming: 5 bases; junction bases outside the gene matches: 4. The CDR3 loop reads CASSLTSGGTGELFF. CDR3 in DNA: TGCGCCAGCAGCCTAACTAGCGGGGGGACCGGGGAGCTGTTTTTT.

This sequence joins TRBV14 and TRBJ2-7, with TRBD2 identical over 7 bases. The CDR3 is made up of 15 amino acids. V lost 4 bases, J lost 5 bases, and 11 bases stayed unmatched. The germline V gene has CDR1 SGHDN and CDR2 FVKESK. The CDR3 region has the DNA TGTGCCAGCAGCCCTGGACTAGATCCATCCCACGAGCAGTACTTC. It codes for CASSPGLDPSHEQYF.